The sequence of this TCR beta chain was determined in a study of T-cell reconstitution after alpha-beta-depleted transplantation in children. Unique molecular identifiers were used to barcode this TCRbeta library. MiXCR was run by TCRdb on the PCR reads, yielding one entry per CDR3 protein. Altogether about 610,000 distinct CDR3 sequences are present, over 9.5% being singletons, with the ten largest covering 4%. This clonotype was observed a few times. The V and J ends lost 1 base and 0 bases respectively, with 10 bases between them. Looked up from germline, CDR1 is DFQATT and CDR2 is SNEGSKA (reference sequence). The CDR3 totals 15 residues.

Specimen: PBMCs from the stem cell graft donor, collected from the stem cell graft. This receptor was taken from a human donor who donated a stem cell graft to a child with acute myeloid leukemia. The V and J genes are TRBV20-1 and TRBJ2-4; no clear D gene. The CDR3 loop reads CSARGPNLAKNIQYF. The DNA of the CDR3 is TGCAGTGCTAGAGGACCGAACCTAGCCAAAAACATTCAGTACTTC.